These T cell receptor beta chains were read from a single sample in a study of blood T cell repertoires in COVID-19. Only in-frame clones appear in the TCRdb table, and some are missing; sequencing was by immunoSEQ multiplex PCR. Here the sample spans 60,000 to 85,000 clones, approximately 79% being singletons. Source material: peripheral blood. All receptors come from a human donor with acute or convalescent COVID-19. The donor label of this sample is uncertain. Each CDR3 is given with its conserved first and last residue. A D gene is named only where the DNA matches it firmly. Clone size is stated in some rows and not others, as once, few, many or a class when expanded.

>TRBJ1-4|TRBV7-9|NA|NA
CASSFRGGEKLFF
TGTGCCAGCAGCTTCCGTGGGGGCGAAAAACTGTTTTTT
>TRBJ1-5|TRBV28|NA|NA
CASSPQVDSNQPQHF
TGTGCCAGCAGTCCCCAGGTGGATAGCAATCAGCCCCAGCATTTT
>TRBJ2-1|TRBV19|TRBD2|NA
CASSPLGSGSSYNEQFF
TGTGCCAGTAGTCCCCTGGGTAGCGGGAGCTCCTACAATGAGCAGTTCTTC
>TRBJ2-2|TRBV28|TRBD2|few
CASGRASGRGNTGELFF
TGTGCCAGCGGCCGGGCTAGCGGGAGAGGGAACACCGGGGAGCTGTTTTTT
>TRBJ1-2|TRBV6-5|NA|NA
CASRAAGGNGYTF
TGTGCCAGCAGGGCCGCGGGAGGTAATGGCTACACCTTC
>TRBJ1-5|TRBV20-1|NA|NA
CSASGGMQPQHF
TGCAGTGCTAGTGGCGGGATGCAGCCCCAGCATTTT
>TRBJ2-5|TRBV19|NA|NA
CASSFRETQYF
TGTGCCAGTAGTTTTCGGGAGACCCAGTACTTC
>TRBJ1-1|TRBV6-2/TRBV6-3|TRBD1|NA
CASSYTKGAVNTEAFF
TGTGCCAGCAGTTACACCAAGGGGGCGGTGAACACTGAAGCTTTCTTT
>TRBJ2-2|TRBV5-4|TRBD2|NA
CASGSALAGVAGELFF
TGTGCCAGCGGATCAGCCCTAGCGGGAGTGGCCGGGGAGCTGTTTTTT
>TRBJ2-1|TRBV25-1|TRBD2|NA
CASSGLAGGNHNEQFF
TGTGCCAGCAGTGGACTAGCGGGAGGGAACCACAATGAGCAGTTCTTC
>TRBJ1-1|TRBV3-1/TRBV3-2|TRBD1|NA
CASSRIQGDTEAFF
TGTGCCAGCAGCCGCATACAGGGGGACACTGAAGCTTTCTTT
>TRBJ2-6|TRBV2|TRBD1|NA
CASSRTGAGANVLTF
TGTGCCAGCAGCCGGACAGGGGCTGGGGCCAACGTCCTGACTTTC
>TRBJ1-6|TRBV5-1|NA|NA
CASSGRGGLDSPLHF
TGCGCCAGCAGTGGCCGGGGAGGGCTCGATTCACCCCTCCACTTT
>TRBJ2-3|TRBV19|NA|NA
CASSMRAITSTDTQYF
TGTGCCAGTAGTATGAGAGCTATAACTAGCACAGATACGCAGTATTTT
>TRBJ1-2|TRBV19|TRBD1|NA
CASNPRGRQDYGYTF
TGTGCCAGTAACCCCAGGGGGCGGCAGGACTATGGCTACACCTTC
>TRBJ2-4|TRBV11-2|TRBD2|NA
CASSPQAGGPNIQYF
TGTGCCAGCAGCCCCCAAGCGGGAGGGCCGAACATTCAGTACTTC
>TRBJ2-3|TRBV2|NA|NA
CASSEGGHTDTQYF
TGTGCCAGCAGTGAAGGGGGACACACAGATACGCAGTATTTT
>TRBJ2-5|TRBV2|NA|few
CASIREKTQYF
TGTGCCAGCATCCGCGAGAAGACCCAGTACTTC
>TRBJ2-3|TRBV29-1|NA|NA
CSVDSSTDTQYF
TGCAGCGTTGATTCTAGCACAGATACGCAGTATTTT
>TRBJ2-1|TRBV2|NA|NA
CASGVKRDTYNEQFF
TGTGCCAGCGGGGTAAAGCGGGACACTTACAATGAGCAGTTCTTC
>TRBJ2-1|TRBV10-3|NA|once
CAISPRAGGDNEQFF
TGTGCCATCAGCCCCCGGGCGGGCGGCGACAATGAGCAGTTCTTC
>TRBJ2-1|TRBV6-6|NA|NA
CASSFGGDWNEQFF
TGTGCCAGCAGTTTCGGTGGAGACTGGAATGAGCAGTTCTTC
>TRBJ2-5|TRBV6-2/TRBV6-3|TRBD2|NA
CASRPLRGHWTSEQETQYF
TGTGCCAGCAGACCTCTTAGGGGACACTGGACTAGCGAGCAAGAGACCCAGTACTTC
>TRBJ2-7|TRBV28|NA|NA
CASRQTTTYEQYF
TGTGCCAGCAGGCAGACAACCACCTACGAGCAGTACTTC
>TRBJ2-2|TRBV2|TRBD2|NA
CASNLRGDTGELFF
TGTGCCAGCAACCTGCGGGGGGACACCGGGGAGCTGTTTTTT
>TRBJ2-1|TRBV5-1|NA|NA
CASTRSTYEGNEQFF
TGCGCCAGCACGAGGTCGACATACGAGGGAAATGAGCAGTTCTTC
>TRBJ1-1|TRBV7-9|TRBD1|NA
CASSSRDREAFF
TGTGCCAGCAGCAGCCGGGACAGGGAGGCTTTCTTT
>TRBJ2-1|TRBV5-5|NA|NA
CASSFIPGPGGFNEQFF
TGTGCCAGCAGCTTTATCCCAGGGCCAGGGGGGTTTAATGAGCAGTTCTTC
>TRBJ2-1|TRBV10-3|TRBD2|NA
CAISDPWTSPDEQFF
TGTGCCATCAGTGATCCATGGACTAGCCCGGATGAGCAGTTCTTC
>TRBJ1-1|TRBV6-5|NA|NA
CASSYSRNGNTEAFF
TGTGCCAGCAGTTACTCGAGAAATGGGAACACTGAAGCTTTCTTT
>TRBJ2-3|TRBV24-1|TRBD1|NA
CATSDPRDRRFDF
TGTGCCACCAGTGATCCCCGGGACAGGAGATTCGATTTT
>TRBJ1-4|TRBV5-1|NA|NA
CASSADTATNEKLFF
TGCGCCAGCAGCGCCGACACCGCAACTAATGAAAAACTGTTTTTT
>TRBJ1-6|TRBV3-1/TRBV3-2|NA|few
CASSQGNRARQPLHF
TGTGCCAGCAGCCAAGGCAACAGGGCGAGGCAGCCCCTCCACTTT
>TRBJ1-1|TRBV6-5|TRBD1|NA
CASSYSRTGANTEAFF
TGTGCCAGCAGTTACTCCAGGACAGGGGCTAACACTGAAGCTTTCTTT
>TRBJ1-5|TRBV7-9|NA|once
CASSLGGNSNQPQHF
TGTGCCAGCAGCTTAGGCGGTAATAGCAATCAGCCCCAGCATTTT
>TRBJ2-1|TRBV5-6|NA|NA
CASSLGQYSYNEQFF
TGTGCCAGCAGCCTTGGACAGTACTCCTACAATGAGCAGTTCTTC
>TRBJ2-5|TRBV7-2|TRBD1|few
CASSFTRQGARETQYF
TGTGCCAGCAGCTTTACTCGACAGGGGGCGAGGGAGACCCAGTACTTC
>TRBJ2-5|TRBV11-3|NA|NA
CASSLDSTETQYF
TGTGCCAGCAGCTTAGACAGTACGGAGACCCAGTACTTC
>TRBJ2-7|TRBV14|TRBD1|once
CASRPGQPPYEQYF
TGTGCCAGTCGCCCGGGACAGCCCCCTTACGAGCAGTACTTC
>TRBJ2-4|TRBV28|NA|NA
CASSPSEVRDIQYF
TGTGCCAGCAGCCCCTCCGAGGTCAGGGACATTCAGTACTTC
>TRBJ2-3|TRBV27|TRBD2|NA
CASTLAGGSTDTQYF
TGTGCCAGCACCCTAGCGGGGGGGAGCACAGATACGCAGTATTTT